Below, 8 T cell receptor beta chains from the same sample are listed, as sequenced in a study of blood T cell repertoires in COVID-19. TCRdb's table, derived via immunoSEQ multiplex PCR, lists solely in-frame clones and lacks some. The data hold more than 40,000 clones, with 87% observed a single time. The specimen was peripheral blood. These receptors all come from a man in his 60s with acute or convalescent COVID-19.

This clone showed up just a few times. The chain couples TRBV5-1 to TRBJ1-5, with D tentatively TRBD1 (6 bases). CDR3 size: 14 residues. The ends were cut back, 0 bases at V and 8 bases at J, with 12 bases in the middle. Germline assignment: CDR1 SGHRS and CDR2 YFSETQ. CDR3 DNA: TGCGCCAGCAGCTTGGAAGGGGGAAAGGAGCCCCAGCATTTT. This encodes CASSLEGGKEPQHF.

This clone appeared a few times. This chain links TRBV9 with TRBJ1-1; possibly TRBD1 for D (6 bases). Trimming removed 0 bases at V and 6 bases at J, with 9 bases between. The CDR3 spans 13 residues. Germline V gives CDR1 SGDLS, CDR2 YYNGEE. CDR3 DNA: TGTGCCAGCAGCGTAGTAGGGGGAGCTGAAGCTTTCTTT. Encoded protein: CASSVVGGAEAFF. Together with reference TRBV9 and TRBJ1-1, the CDR3 gives the full variable domain: DSGVTQTPKHLITATGQRVTLRCSPRSGDLSVYWYQQSLDQGLQFLIQYYNGEERAKGNILERFSAQQFPDLHSELNLSSLELGDSALYFCASSVVGGAEAFFGQGTRLTVV.

This chain connects TRBV5-8 to TRBJ1-4; D might be TRBD1 (6 bases). The CDR3 is 16 amino acids. V was clipped by 3 bases and J by 7 bases, with 19 bases between them. Germline V CDR1 and CDR2: SGHTS, YDEGEE. The CDR3 loop is CASSSMGGQASEKLFF. CDR3 bases: TGTGCCAGCAGCTCGATGGGGGGGCAAGCGAGTGAAAAACTGTTTTTT. The variable domain in full, completed from reference TRBV5-8 and TRBJ1-4, reads EAGVTQSPTHLIKTRGQQATLRCSPISGHTSVYWYQQALGLGLQFLLWYDEGEERNRGNFPPRFSGRQFPNYSSELNVNALELEDSALYLCASSSMGGQASEKLFFGSGTQLSVL.

The chain carries TRBV30 and TRBJ2-2, with 9 positions matching TRBD2. The CDR3 spans 16 residues. CDR1 and CDR2 from the germline V gene are GTSNPN and SVGIG (reference sequence). Trimming took 5 bases from V and 7 from J; bases not matched to a gene: 14. The CDR3 here is CAWGSGGIIWGGELFF. CDR3 coding DNA: TGTGCCTGGGGAAGCGGGGGGATCATTTGGGGCGGGGAGCTGTTTTTT.

This CDR3 reads CASSLGRTGELFF. The DNA of the CDR3 is TGTGCCAGCAGCTTGGGGAGAACCGGGGAGCTGTTTTTT. V is TRBV5-8 and J is TRBJ2-2, with D unresolved. The V gene's germline CDR1 is SGHTS and CDR2 YDEGEE. The V gene lost 0 bases and the J gene lost 5 bases, with 5 bases spanning the gap. This CDR3 spans 13 amino acids. The variable domain in full, with the rest retrieved from reference TRBV5-8 and TRBJ2-2, is EAGVTQSPTHLIKTRGQQATLRCSPISGHTSVYWYQQALGLGLQFLLWYDEGEERNRGNFPPRFSGRQFPNYSSELNVNALELEDSALYLCASSLGRTGELFFGEGSRLTVL.

The genes are TRBV3-1 (or the pseudogene TRBV3-2) and TRBJ1-4; a possible D gene is TRBD1 (6 bases). V dropped 3 bases and J dropped 3 bases, with 14 bases sitting between them. This CDR3 region has 16 residues. CDR1 and CDR2 (germline): LGHDT, YNNKEL (reference sequence). CDR3 sequence (DNA): TGTGCCAGCAGCCACAGAATACAGGGTCCTAATGAAAAACTGTTTTTT. This codes for CASSHRIQGPNEKLFF.

CDR3 in amino acids: CASSERSSNYGYTF. The DNA of the CDR3 is TGTGCCAGCAGTGAAAGGAGCAGCAACTATGGCTACACCTTC. This chain uses TRBV2 with TRBJ1-2; D not resolved. The CDR3 consists of 14 residues. Per germline, CDR1 SNHLY and CDR2 FYNNEI. The V and J ends lost 2 bases and 2 bases respectively, with 9 bases between them.

This rearrangement joins TRBV11-3 to TRBJ2-1; 8 nucleotides align to TRBD2. The CDR3 has 17 residues. V was pared by 4 bases and J by 2 bases, with 10 bases of the junction left unmatched. The germline CDR1 and CDR2 sequences are SGHNT and YENEEA. This CDR3 is CASSSGVLAAAYNEQFF. DNA of the CDR3: TGTGCCAGCAGCTCGGGAGTACTAGCGGCTGCCTACAATGAGCAGTTCTTC.